One sample yielded the 8 T cell receptor beta chains listed below, sequenced in a study of blood T cells in healthy people across ages. Alongside a J-beta primer mix, a sample-barcoded 5' primer served in a second PCR lasting roughly 7 to 11 cycles. Each CDR3 protein is one row after TCRdb ran MiXCR on the 5' RACE reads. The sample consists of about 1.4 million distinct CDR3 sequences, around 55% of them appearing once. The sequencing input was blood. The receptors were gathered from a man younger than 35 in good health.

This chain connects TRBV6-5 to TRBJ2-1; TRBD2 matches 11 bases. V was clipped by 6 bases and J by 6 bases; unmatched bases: 4. Germline V gene lookup returns CDR1 MNHEY and CDR2 SVGAGI. The CDR3 is 14 residues long. CDR3 loop: CASRVAGGINEQFF. CDR3 in DNA: TGTGCCAGCAGGGTAGCGGGAGGGATCAATGAGCAGTTCTTC.

The chain has TRBV6-6 and TRBJ2-3; D is unresolved. The germline V gene has CDR1 MNHNY and CDR2 SVGAGI (reference sequence). V lost 6 bases and J lost 2, with 12 bases in between. The CDR3 is 14 amino acids. This chain's CDR3 is CASRTRAVTDTQYF. In DNA form, the CDR3 reads TGTGCCAGCAGGACCCGGGCGGTCACAGATACGCAGTATTTT.

This clonotype was seen a handful of times. The rearrangement joins TRBV27 to TRBJ2-3; 9 bases match TRBD2. J gave up 8 bases and V 0 bases, and 3 bases lay outside the gene matches. Germline V gene lookup returns CDR1 MNHEY and CDR2 SMNVEV (reference sequence). This CDR3 region has 14 residues. The CDR3 is CASSLSPSGTTQYF. CDR3 coding DNA: TGTGCCAGCAGTTTATCCCCTAGCGGGACTACGCAGTATTTT.

This chain joins TRBV15 and TRBJ1-2, with TRBD1 matching 8 bases. The junction had 7 bases not matched to a gene; V was cut back by 0 bases and J by 4 bases. CDR1 and CDR2 (germline): LNHNV, YYDKDF (reference sequence). This CDR3 comprises 16 residues. The CDR3 sequence is CATSRDKAGGGYGYTF. CDR3 coding DNA: TGTGCCACCAGCAGAGATAAGGCAGGGGGCGGCTATGGCTACACCTTC.

This chain links TRBV10-3 with TRBJ2-7, with D perhaps matching TRBD1 or TRBD2 (5 bases each). Trimming stripped 6 bases from V and 1 base from J, with 10 bases between. Germline assignment: CDR1 ENHRY and CDR2 SYGVKD. There are 13 residues in the CDR3. CDR3 loop: CAIRSGASYEQYF. The CDR3 DNA reads TGTGCCATCAGGTCCGGGGCGTCCTACGAGCAGTACTTC.

The V and J genes are TRBV20-1 and TRBJ2-4, with TRBD1 matching 8 bases. The CDR3 is 13 amino acids. V lost 4 bases, J lost 6 bases, and 5 bases stayed unmatched. Germline V gene lookup returns CDR1 DFQATT and CDR2 SNEGSKA (reference sequence). The CDR3 DNA is TGCAGTGCTAACCCAGGACAGGGAAACATTCAGTACTTC. Its translation is CSANPGQGNIQYF.

This chain links TRBV5-1 with TRBJ2-7; D unresolved. Trimming removed 3 bases from V and 5 bases from J, with 12 bases in between. Germline CDR1 reads SGHRS; CDR2 reads YFSETQ. The CDR3 contains 13 residues. CDR3 region: CASSSIPKNEQYF. CDR3 coding DNA: TGCGCCAGCAGCTCCATACCGAAAAACGAGCAGTACTTC.

The J gene is TRBJ2-1, the V gene TRBV13; D uncertain. V was clipped by 1 base and J by 3 bases, with 10 bases between them. CDR1 is PRHDT, CDR2 FYEKMQ, per germline (reference sequence). There are 15 residues in the CDR3. CDR3 sequence: CASSLEVGFYNEQFF. The CDR3 nucleotides are TGTGCCAGCAGCTTAGAGGTTGGATTCTACAATGAGCAGTTCTTC.